These T cell receptor beta chains were read from a single sample in a study of PD-1 blockade in mismatch repair-deficient tumors. Sequencing used immunoSEQ multiplex PCR; TCRdb keeps in-frame clones, though not all of them. The sample shows more than 50,000 clones, about 87% of them seen only once. This sample comprised peripheral blood, obtained 52 weeks after starting pembrolizumab. The receptors originated from an adult with mismatch repair-deficient cancer. Both conserved end residues are part of each CDR3. The D gene is left open where the match is weak. Size tells how often a clone was seen (once, few, many) or the class of an expanded clone, and some rows leave it out.

cdr3_length	clone_size	v_call	j_call	d_call	cdr3_aa	cdr3_nt
14	NA	TRBV9	TRBJ2-7	NA	CASSAAGSTYEQYF	TGTGCCAGCAGCGCAGCGGGCTCCACCTACGAGCAGTACTTC
14	NA	TRBV13	TRBJ2-1	TRBD1	CASSADRVGSEQFF	TGTGCCAGCAGCGCGGACAGGGTGGGTTCTGAGCAGTTCTTC
16	NA	TRBV4-1	TRBJ1-2	NA	CASSQDLGGGTYGYTF	TGCGCCAGCAGCCAAGATCTGGGGGGTGGAACATATGGCTACACCTTC
13	NA	TRBV5-5	TRBJ2-7	NA	CASSSTTTYEQYF	TGTGCCAGCAGCTCGACAACAACCTACGAGCAGTACTTC
15	once	TRBV2	TRBJ2-7	NA	CASSDARQFSYEQYF	TGTGCCAGCAGTGACGCGCGGCAGTTCTCCTACGAGCAGTACTTC
12	NA	TRBV11-3	TRBJ2-3	NA	CASSLIRDTQYF	TGTGCCAGCAGCTTAATACGAGATACGCAGTATTTT
15	NA	TRBV5-6	TRBJ1-5	TRBD1	CASSRTGMPNQPQHF	TGTGCCAGCAGCCGGACAGGGATGCCCAATCAGCCCCAGCATTTT
16	NA	TRBV11-2	TRBJ1-2	NA	CASSLDGQPGRGGYTF	TGTGCCAGCAGCTTAGATGGGCAGCCTGGAAGGGGAGGCTACACCTTC
14	once	TRBV7-2	TRBJ2-7	TRBD1	CASSSRNRGYEQYF	TGTGCCAGCAGCTCCCGCAACAGGGGCTACGAGCAGTACTTC
16	NA	TRBV11-3	TRBJ2-6	NA	CASSSGRDSGANVLTF	TGTGCCAGCAGCTCGGGACGCGACTCTGGGGCCAACGTCCTGACTTTC
12	NA	TRBV7-9	TRBJ2-5	TRBD1	CASRTGRETQYF	TGTGCCAGCAGGACAGGGCGTGAGACCCAGTACTTC
19	once	TRBV28	TRBJ1-4	TRBD1	CASSSIKIQGVGNNEKLFF	TGTGCCAGCAGTTCGATCAAAATTCAGGGGGTGGGGAATAATGAAAAACTGTTTTTT
13	NA	TRBV6-1	TRBJ2-5	NA	CASGGRSVETQYF	TGTGCCAGTGGGGGTCGGTCCGTCGAGACCCAGTACTTC
14	NA	TRBV14	TRBJ2-1	NA	CASSQDRWGNEQFF	TGTGCCAGCAGCCAAGATCGGTGGGGAAATGAGCAGTTCTTC
15	NA	TRBV7-6	TRBJ2-3	NA	CASRSSGTVLDTQYF	TGTGCCAGCAGGTCCAGCGGGACAGTGCTAGATACGCAGTATTTT
16	NA	TRBV7-2	TRBJ2-3	TRBD2	CASSSRHSGGTDTQYF	TGTGCCAGCAGCTCCAGGCATAGCGGGGGCACAGATACGCAGTATTTT
15	once	TRBV18	TRBJ2-3	NA	CASSAGTRVGDTQYF	TGTGCCAGCTCAGCCGGGACCAGAGTCGGTGATACGCAGTATTTT
17	NA	TRBV7-9	TRBJ2-3	TRBD2	CASSPAVLAGGTDTQYF	TGTGCCAGCAGCCCCGCGGTACTAGCGGGAGGCACAGATACGCAGTATTTT
14	NA	TRBV6-4	TRBJ1-5	NA	CATARLVVNQPQHF	TGTGCCACCGCTCGCTTGGTCGTCAATCAGCCCCAGCATTTT
15	NA	TRBV19	TRBJ2-3	TRBD2	CASSKAGPRQMMQYF	TGTGCCAGTAGTAAAGCGGGACCCCGACAGATGATGCAGTATTTT
13	NA	TRBV19	TRBJ2-7	TRBD1	CASTGQGGYEQYF	TGTGCCAGCACCGGACAGGGTGGCTACGAGCAGTACTTC
14	NA	TRBV18	TRBJ2-7	NA	CASSRDYSSYEQYF	TGTGCCAGCTCACGAGACTATAGCTCCTACGAGCAGTACTTC
16	NA	TRBV4-3	TRBJ2-1	TRBD2	CASRRSLAGAYNEQFF	TGCGCCAGCAGACGTAGTCTAGCGGGCGCATACAATGAGCAGTTCTTC
15	few	TRBV7-2	TRBJ2-2	TRBD2	CASSPSGANTGELFF	TGTGCCAGCAGCCCTAGCGGGGCGAACACCGGGGAGCTGTTTTTT
15	NA	TRBV11-2	TRBJ2-5	NA	CASSLYRGGGETQYF	TGTGCCAGCAGCTTATACCGTGGGGGCGGCGAGACCCAGTACTTC
16	NA	TRBV6-5	TRBJ2-3	NA	CASSYRREAVTDTQYF	TGTGCCAGCAGTTATAGGAGGGAGGCGGTCACAGATACGCAGTATTTT
13	NA	TRBV6-5	TRBJ2-3	NA	CASRTLNTDTQYF	TGTGCCAGCAGGACCCTAAACACAGATACGCAGTATTTT